A selection of T cell receptor beta chains follows, all from one sample in a study of T cells in Graves' hyperthyroidism and ophthalmopathy. Each CDR3 protein gets one entry after TCRdb re-called the multiplex PCR reads with MiXCR. The table shows 500,000 to 650,000 distinct CDR3 sequences, with around 20% occurring only once. Sequenced sample: blood. These receptors were obtained from a man in his forties with Graves' ophthalmopathy. CDR3s leave out the opening cysteine and the closing phenylalanine or tryptophan. The listing skips clone size in some rows; elsewhere it reads once, few, many or a size class.

NA TRBV30 AWSVFRLDRQETQY
few TRBV6-2/TRBV6-3 ASRPDRPGSYEQY
NA TRBV5-6 ASSLGRVAYEQY
NA TRBV6-1 ASTAGQAAYEQY
NA TRBV9 ASSVEPATNEKLF
NA TRBV5-1 ASSFTGGGETQY
many TRBV10-3 AISESKGANTEAF
few TRBV20-1 SASRGGATGLRETQY
NA TRBV7-6 ASSLAGVWPGNTEAF
few TRBV6-2/TRBV6-3 AGPEDRNTEAF
few TRBV9 ASSAGTVASTQY
many TRBV12-3/TRBV12-4 ASSPTGSRYGYT
many TRBV12-3/TRBV12-4 ASSLAATQGT
NA TRBV30 AWSRGDLQY
many TRBV28 ASSPHGWEAF
NA TRBV7-9 ASSLSGKGTQY
NA TRBV14 ASSPFLPKGVDDYGYT
NA TRBV5-8 ASSLYRVRDGYT
many TRBV2 ASSEMGQGLVKQY
many TRBV3-1 ASSQGFLAATQY